The 21 T cell receptor beta chains reported below all come from one sample, sequenced in a study of blood T cell repertoires in COVID-19. The protocol was immunoSEQ multiplex PCR, while the TCRdb copy is restricted to in-frame clones and leaves out a portion. In the table there are about 140,000 clones, about 89% of which are singletons. Sequenced material: peripheral blood. The receptors stem from a man aged 60 to 69 with active or convalescent COVID-19.

The V and J genes are TRBV10-3 and TRBJ1-2, with TRBD1 matching over 8 bases. This CDR3 has 14 residues. Trimming removed 4 bases from V and 6 bases from J; junction bases left unmatched: 7. Germline CDR1 and CDR2: ENHRY and SYGVKD. CDR3 loop: CAISGTGYENGYTF. CDR3 nucleotide sequence: TGTGCCATCAGTGGGACAGGGTACGAGAATGGCTACACCTTC.

The chain recombines TRBV5-8 with TRBJ2-7, with TRBD1 matching 7 bases. Germline loops: CDR1 SGHTS, CDR2 YDEGEE. After removal of 3 bases from V and 4 bases from J, the junction contained 7 bases not matched to a gene. The CDR3 is 14 amino acids. The CDR3 nucleotides read TGTGCCAGCAGCTACCGGGACAGAAAATACGAGCAGTACTTC. Encoded protein: CASSYRDRKYEQYF.

J is TRBJ1-3 and V is TRBV6-5, with D perhaps matching TRBD1 (5 bases). V was shortened by 6 bases and J by 0 bases, with 12 bases between the two germline ends. CDR1 is MNHEY and CDR2 is SVGAGI in the germline V gene. The CDR3 is 15 amino acids. DNA for the CDR3: TGTGCCAGCAGGCTGCAGGGCGTCTCTGGAAACACCATATATTTT. Translated: CASRLQGVSGNTIYF.

The chain uses TRBV6-5 and TRBJ1-4; 7 bases agree with TRBD1. The CDR3 runs to 15 residues. Germline loops: CDR1 MNHEY, CDR2 SVGAGI. The V and J ends lost 1 base and 7 bases, in that order; junction bases with no gene match: 6. Here the CDR3 reads CASSYLQGWSEKLFF. The CDR3 DNA reads as TGTGCCAGCAGTTACTTACAGGGGTGGAGTGAAAAACTGTTTTTT.

This clone was recorded only once. The chain recombines TRBV19 with TRBJ1-5, with 7 bases matching TRBD1. CDR3 length: 17 amino acids. Per germline, CDR1 LNHDA and CDR2 SQIVND (reference sequence). The V gene end was trimmed by 4 bases and the J gene end by 1 base; junction bases not matched to a gene: 10. CDR3 loop: CASSTLYRGGSNQPQHF. The CDR3 region has the DNA TGTGCCAGTAGTACCCTCTACAGGGGAGGAAGCAATCAGCCCCAGCATTTT.

CDR3 residues: CASSYGRLRYNNGYTF. Here the CDR3 DNA reads TGTGCCAGCAGTTACGGTCGATTAAGATACAACAATGGCTACACCTTC. The chain couples TRBV6-5 to TRBJ1-2; unclear D gene. Trimming shortened V by 2 bases and J by 6 bases, and 19 bases separated the two germline ends. CDR3 length: 16 residues. Per germline, CDR1 MNHEY and CDR2 SVGAGI.

The chain combines TRBV27 with TRBJ2-7, with a tentative D call TRBD2 (7 bases). The CDR3 runs to 13 residues. Germline loops: CDR1 MNHEY, CDR2 SMNVEV (reference sequence). V lost 7 bases to trimming and J lost 2 bases, with 12 bases between them. The CDR3 region is CASKRGGPYEQYF. Here the CDR3 DNA reads TGTGCCAGCAAGAGGGGGGGGCCCTACGAGCAGTACTTC.

This chain uses TRBV11-2 with TRBJ1-4, with 8 bases fitting TRBD1. Germline V gene sequence: CDR1 SGHAT, CDR2 FQNNGV. The CDR3 length is 18 residues. Trimming took 5 bases from V and 8 from J; bases not matched to a gene: 19. Written as DNA, the CDR3 is TGTGCCAGCAGCCCTCGACAGGGGTGGCCGGGTGAGGGCGAAAAACTGTTTTTT. Protein: CASSPRQGWPGEGEKLFF.

The chain couples TRBV23-1 to TRBJ1-5; 7 nucleotides match TRBD1. TRBV23-1 is classed as an ORF, of uncertain function. The CDR3 runs 18 residues. The J segment lost 4 bases and the V segment lost 4 bases, leaving 16 bases of the junction unmatched. This CDR3 reads CASSRVFEGAGRNQPQHF. The CDR3 DNA is TGCGCCAGCAGTCGGGTATTCGAGGGGGCAGGGAGGAATCAGCCCCAGCATTTT.

The chain joins TRBV4-2 to TRBJ1-4; 7 nucleotides align to TRBD1. CDR1 and CDR2 from the germline V gene are LGHNA and YNFKEQ. The CDR3 has 14 residues. V dropped 0 bases and J dropped 7; count of bases not matched to a gene: 2. The CDR3 sequence: CASSQDGTAEKLFF. DNA of the CDR3: TGTGCCAGCAGCCAAGATGGGACAGCTGAAAAACTGTTTTTT.

The table lists this clone with a few counts. This chain uses TRBV18 with TRBJ2-3; D call uncertain. CDR1 and CDR2 (germline): KGHSH, LQKENI. The length of the CDR3 is 15 residues. V lost 6 bases to trimming and J lost 3 bases, with 16 bases between them. The CDR3 coding sequence is TGTGCCAGCTCCCCTTGGGCAGCCCAAACAGATACGCAGTATTTT. This gives the protein CASSPWAAQTDTQYF.

This chain connects TRBV12-2 to TRBJ1-1; TRBD1 is taken as the D call from the table, unchecked against the DNA. TRBV12-2 is an annotated pseudogene. The CDR3 is 17 residues long. The CDR3 nucleotides are TGTGCAAGTCACCTTAGGGCGACAGACATCATGAACACTGAAGCTTTCTTT. Its protein is CASHLRATDIMNTEAFF.

The chain employs TRBV18 and TRBJ1-4; no clear D gene. CDR1 and CDR2 from the germline V gene are KGHSH and LQKENI. The CDR3 has 11 residues. Trimming shortened V by 2 bases and J by 8 bases, and 3 bases separated the two germline ends. CDR3 protein: CASSPGEKLFF. The CDR3 DNA sequence: TGTGCCAGCTCACCAGGCGAAAAACTGTTTTTT.

Only a few counts were recorded for this clone. CDR3 protein: CASRYRAMNTEAFF. The CDR3 coding sequence is TGTGCCAGCAGGTACAGGGCCATGAACACTGAAGCTTTCTTT. V is TRBV2 and J is TRBJ1-1; D is perhaps TRBD1 (6 bases). Germline CDR1 reads SNHLY; CDR2 reads FYNNEI. V lost 6 bases to trimming and J lost 0 bases, with 11 bases between them. CDR3 length: 14 amino acids.

The V gene is TRBV5-1, the J gene TRBJ1-4; D uncertain. The CDR3 loop spans 14 amino acids. Germline-derived CDR1 and CDR2 are SGHRS and YFSETQ. The germline V and J ends were trimmed by 5 bases and 8 bases, with 16 bases remaining between them. The CDR3 here is CASRGLEGDEKLFF. CDR3 nucleotide sequence: TGCGCCAGCAGGGGCCTCGAGGGAGACGAAAAACTGTTTTTT.

The chain has TRBV27 and TRBJ1-1, with 7 bases that match TRBD1. From germline, CDR1 is MNHEY and CDR2 SMNVEV (reference sequence). The CDR3 has 13 amino acids. With 3 bases clipped from V and 4 bases from J, the junction kept 2 bases outside the gene matches. CDR3 loop: CASSFRQGTEAFF. The CDR3, as DNA: TGTGCCAGCAGTTTCCGACAGGGCACTGAAGCTTTCTTT.

The rearrangement joins TRBV5-1 to TRBJ2-7; TRBD1 is a possible D gene (5 bases). Germline V lookup: CDR1 SGHRS, CDR2 YFSETQ. The CDR3 has 12 residues. V gave up 2 bases and J gave up 3 bases, with 6 bases separating them. As DNA, the CDR3 is TGCGCCAGCAGCTTTCAGGGCTACGAGCAGTACTTC. Its translation is CASSFQGYEQYF.

V usage is TRBV27 and J usage is TRBJ2-1, with D perhaps matching TRBD2 (6 bases). The CDR3 spans 12 residues. The V gene lost 7 bases and the J gene lost 4 bases, with 8 bases spanning the gap. Germline V CDR1 and CDR2: MNHEY, SMNVEV (reference sequence). CDR3 loop: CASKAGYNEQFF. CDR3 sequence (DNA): TGTGCCAGCAAGGCGGGGTACAATGAGCAGTTCTTC.

This clone has a single count. V usage is TRBV2 and J usage is TRBJ2-2; D perhaps matches TRBD2 (6 bases). Trimming removed 7 bases from V and 2 bases from J, with 14 bases in between. The length of the CDR3 is 15 residues. Germline values: CDR1 SNHLY, CDR2 FYNNEI. The CDR3: CASTGPGGNTGELFF. CDR3 in DNA: TGTGCCAGCACTGGTCCCGGGGGAAACACCGGGGAGCTGTTTTTT.

This sequence joins TRBV28 and TRBJ2-7, with 12 bases that match TRBD2. The V segment lost 11 bases and the J segment 1 base; nucleotides outside the gene matches: 9. The CDR3 consists of 15 residues. The germline CDR1 and CDR2 sequences are MDHEN and SYDVKM. CDR3 residues: CASLAGGFNSYEQYF. In DNA form, the CDR3 reads TGTGCCTCACTAGCGGGAGGCTTCAATTCCTACGAGCAGTACTTC.

The gene calls are TRBV4-1 and TRBJ1-5; D not resolved. Germline V lookup: CDR1 MGHRA, CDR2 YSYEKL. CDR3 length equals 16 residues. V shed 0 bases and J shed 1 base, with 10 bases lying between them. CDR3 protein: CASSQDLARSNQPQHF. The CDR3 nucleotides are TGCGCCAGCAGCCAAGATCTCGCCAGGAGCAATCAGCCCCAGCATTTT.